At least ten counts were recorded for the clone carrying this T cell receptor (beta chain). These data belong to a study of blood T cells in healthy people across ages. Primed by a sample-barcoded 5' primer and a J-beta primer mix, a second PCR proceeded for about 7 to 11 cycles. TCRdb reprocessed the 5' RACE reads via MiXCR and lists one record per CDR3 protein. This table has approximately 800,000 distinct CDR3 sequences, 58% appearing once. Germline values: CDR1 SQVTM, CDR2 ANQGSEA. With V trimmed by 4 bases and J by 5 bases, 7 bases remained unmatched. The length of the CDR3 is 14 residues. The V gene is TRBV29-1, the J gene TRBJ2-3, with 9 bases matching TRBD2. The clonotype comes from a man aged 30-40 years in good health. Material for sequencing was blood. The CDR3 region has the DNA TGCAGCGTTGTCCCAGCGGGAGGCGGAGATACGCAGTATTTT. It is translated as CSVVPAGGGDTQYF.